The text below deals with one TCR beta chain. Patients were adults with ileal or ileocolonic Crohn's disease needing resection. Germline CDR1 MNHEY, CDR2 SMNVEV (reference sequence). The V end was cut by 6 bases, the J end by 2 bases, with 18 bases between. This CDR3 is built from 16 residues. This sample is part of a study of T cell repertoires in ileal Crohn's disease. Study summary: Operated complications were stricturing disease (approximately 60%) and penetrating disease (about 40%). Thiopurines (11) or anti-TNF agents (approximately 19) were given postoperatively to about half.

Each sample's TCRB immunosequencing used 450 to 650 nanograms of biopsy DNA. Method: immunoSEQ multiplex PCR; TCRdb's copy keeps in-frame clones and lacks some. This sample carries some 15,000 clones, around 80% of them seen once, and the ten largest clones take around 6%. The specimen was ileal tissue. This clonotype was sampled from an adult with Crohn's disease. The chain carries TRBV27 and TRBJ2-3, with D possibly being TRBD2 (6 bases). The CDR3 loop is CASSHLGIADTDTQYF. DNA for the CDR3: TGTGCCAGCAGCCACCTAGGGATAGCGGACACAGATACGCAGTATTTT.